In its sample, the clone carrying this TCR beta chain was seen a few times. CDR3 length: 13 amino acids. V lost 8 bases, J lost 7 bases, and 17 bases lay in between. Germline-derived CDR1 and CDR2 are SEHNR and FQNEAQ (reference sequence). Time point indicated: peripheral blood 6 weeks after treatment start. Profiled with immunoSEQ multiplex PCR; TCRdb holds only in-frame clones, not every one. The table shows around 93,000 clones, with roughly 80% occurring only once. This sample was included in a study of PD-L1 blockade in urothelial cancer. Study-wide context: Enrolled patients had been treated previously with 0 to 3 chemotherapy regimens.

The genes are TRBV7-9 and TRBJ1-1, with D perhaps TRBD1 (5 bases). The sequencing used PBMCs, collected around atezolizumab (anti-PD-L1) treatment. This sequence originates from a man in his 70s with urothelial cancer. CDR3 in amino acids: CASDRYRGSEAFF. The CDR3, as DNA: TGTGCCAGCGACAGATACCGGGGGAGTGAAGCTTTCTTT.